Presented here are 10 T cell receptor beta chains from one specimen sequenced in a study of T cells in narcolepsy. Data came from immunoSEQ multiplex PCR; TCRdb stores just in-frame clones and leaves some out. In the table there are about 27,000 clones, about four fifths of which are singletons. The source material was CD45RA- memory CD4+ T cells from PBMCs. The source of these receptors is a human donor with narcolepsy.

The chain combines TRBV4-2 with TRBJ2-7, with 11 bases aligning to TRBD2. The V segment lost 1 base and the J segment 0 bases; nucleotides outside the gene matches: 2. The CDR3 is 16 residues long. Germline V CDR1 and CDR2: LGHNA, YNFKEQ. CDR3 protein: CASSQGLAGPSYEQYF. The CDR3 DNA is TGTGCCAGCAGCCAAGGACTAGCGGGGCCCTCCTACGAGCAGTACTTC.

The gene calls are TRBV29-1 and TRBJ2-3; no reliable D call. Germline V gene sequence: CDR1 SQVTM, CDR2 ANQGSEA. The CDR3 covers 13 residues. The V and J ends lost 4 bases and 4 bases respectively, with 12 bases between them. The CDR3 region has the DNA TGCAGCGTTGCAGTGACGCGCCCAGATACGCAGTATTTT. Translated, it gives CSVAVTRPDTQYF.

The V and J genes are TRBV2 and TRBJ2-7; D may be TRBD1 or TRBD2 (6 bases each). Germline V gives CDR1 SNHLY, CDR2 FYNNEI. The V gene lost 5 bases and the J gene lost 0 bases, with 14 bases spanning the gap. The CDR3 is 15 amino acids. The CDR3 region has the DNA TGTGCCAGCAGTCGTATAGGGGGGAGCTCCTACGAGCAGTACTTC. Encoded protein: CASSRIGGSSYEQYF.

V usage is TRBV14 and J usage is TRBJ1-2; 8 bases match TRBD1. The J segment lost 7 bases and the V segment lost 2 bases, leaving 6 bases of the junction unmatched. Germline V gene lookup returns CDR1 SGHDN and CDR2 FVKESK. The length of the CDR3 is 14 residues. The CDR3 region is CASSQNRGLGGYTF. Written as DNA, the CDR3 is TGTGCCAGCAGCCAAAACAGGGGGTTGGGTGGCTACACCTTC.

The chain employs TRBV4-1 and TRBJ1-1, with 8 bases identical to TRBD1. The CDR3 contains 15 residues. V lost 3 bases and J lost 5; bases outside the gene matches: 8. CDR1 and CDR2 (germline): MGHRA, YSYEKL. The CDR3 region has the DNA TGCGCCAGCAGCCACCTAGACAGGGGTGGTACTGAAGCTTTCTTT. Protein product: CASSHLDRGGTEAFF.

The CDR3 sequence: CASSEGQLYEQYF. CDR3 in DNA: TGTGCCAGCAGTGAGGGACAGCTCTACGAGCAGTACTTC. The rearrangement uses TRBV6-1 and TRBJ2-7; 7 bases are a match to TRBD1. Trimming took 3 bases from V and 3 from J; bases not matched to a gene: 2. The CDR3 sequence is 13 residues long. Per the germline V gene, CDR1 is MNHNS and CDR2 is SASEGT.

CDR3 sequence (DNA): TGCGCCAGCAGCTTGGTCCGCCAGGGGGCCCCGACAGAGATGAACACTGAAGCTTTCTTT. This codes for CASSLVRQGAPTEMNTEAFF. The V and J genes are TRBV5-1 and TRBJ1-1; 8 bases are shared with TRBD1. Germline values: CDR1 SGHRS, CDR2 YFSETQ. V dropped 0 bases and J dropped 0; count of bases not matched to a gene: 16. The CDR3 is made up of 20 amino acids.

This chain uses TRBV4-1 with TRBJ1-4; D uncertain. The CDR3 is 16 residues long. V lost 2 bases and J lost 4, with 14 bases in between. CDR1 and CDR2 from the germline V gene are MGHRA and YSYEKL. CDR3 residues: CASSQLIVQHNEKLFF. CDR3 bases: TGCGCCAGCAGCCAATTAATAGTACAGCATAATGAAAAACTGTTTTTT.

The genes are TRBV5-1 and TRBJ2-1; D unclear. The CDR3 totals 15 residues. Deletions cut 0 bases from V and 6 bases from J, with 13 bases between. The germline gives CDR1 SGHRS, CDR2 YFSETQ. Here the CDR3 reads CASSLDELGSNEQFF. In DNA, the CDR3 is TGCGCCAGCAGCTTGGACGAGTTGGGCAGCAATGAGCAGTTCTTC.

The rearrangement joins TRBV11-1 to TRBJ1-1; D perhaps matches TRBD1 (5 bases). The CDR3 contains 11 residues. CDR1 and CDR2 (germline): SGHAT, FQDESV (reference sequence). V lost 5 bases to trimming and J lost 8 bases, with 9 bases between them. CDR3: CASSTSGEAFF. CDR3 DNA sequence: TGTGCCAGCAGCACGTCAGGGGAAGCTTTCTTT.